This T cell receptor beta chain was documented in a study of T cells in localized non-small cell lung cancer. Using immunoSEQ multiplex PCR, the repertoire was profiled, and TCRdb retains in-frame clones only, with some absent. Here the sample spans 65,000 to 80,000 clones, roughly 80% being singletons. General study points: Analysis by sequencing included only one tumor region, so heterogeneity remains possible. Longer overall survival accompanied higher blood T cell density. Highest T cell clonality was seen in uninvolved adjacent lung, surpassing that measured in tumor.

Details on this clone: Its cognate antigen is unknown.

This clonotype was obtained from a female donor over 55 with stage I lung adenocarcinoma. The starting material was peripheral blood, obtained before any cancer treatment.

The CDR3 reads CASSSTGPDTQYF. CDR3 nucleotide sequence: TGCGCCAGCAGCTCAACAGGGCCAGATACGCAGTATTTT. This rearrangement joins TRBV5-1 to TRBJ2-3, with a weak D call TRBD1 (6 bases). The V gene lost 3 bases and the J gene lost 4 bases, with 9 bases spanning the gap. The CDR3 is 13 residues long. The V gene's germline CDR1 is SGHRS and CDR2 YFSETQ.